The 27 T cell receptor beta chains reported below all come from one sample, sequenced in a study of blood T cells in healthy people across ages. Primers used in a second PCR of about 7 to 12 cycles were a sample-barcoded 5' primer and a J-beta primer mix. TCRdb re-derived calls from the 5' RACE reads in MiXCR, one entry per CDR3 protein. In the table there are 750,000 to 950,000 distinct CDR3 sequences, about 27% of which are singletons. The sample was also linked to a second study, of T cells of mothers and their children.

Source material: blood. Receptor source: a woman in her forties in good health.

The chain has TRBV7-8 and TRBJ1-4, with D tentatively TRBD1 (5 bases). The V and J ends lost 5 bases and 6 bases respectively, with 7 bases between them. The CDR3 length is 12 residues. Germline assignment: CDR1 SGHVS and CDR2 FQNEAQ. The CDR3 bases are TGTGCCAGCAGCCCGGGACATGAAAAACTGTTTTTT. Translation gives CASSPGHEKLFF. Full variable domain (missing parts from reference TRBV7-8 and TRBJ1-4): GAGVSQSPRYKVAKRGQDVALRCDPISGHVSLFWYQQALGQGPEFLTYFQNEAQLDKSGLPSDRFFAERPEGSVSTLKIQRTQQEDSAVYLCASSPGHEKLFFGSGTQLSVL.

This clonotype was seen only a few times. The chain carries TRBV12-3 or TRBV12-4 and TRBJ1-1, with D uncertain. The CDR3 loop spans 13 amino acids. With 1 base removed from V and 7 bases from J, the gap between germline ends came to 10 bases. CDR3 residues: CASSLEEGSEAFF. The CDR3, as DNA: TGTGCCAGCAGTTTAGAGGAAGGGAGTGAAGCTTTCTTT.

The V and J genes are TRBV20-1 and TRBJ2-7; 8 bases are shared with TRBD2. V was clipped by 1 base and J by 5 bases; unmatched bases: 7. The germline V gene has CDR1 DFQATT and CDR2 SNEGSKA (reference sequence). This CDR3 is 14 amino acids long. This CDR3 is CSARVWTSLHEQYF. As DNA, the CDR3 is TGCAGTGCTAGAGTGTGGACTAGCCTGCACGAGCAGTACTTC.

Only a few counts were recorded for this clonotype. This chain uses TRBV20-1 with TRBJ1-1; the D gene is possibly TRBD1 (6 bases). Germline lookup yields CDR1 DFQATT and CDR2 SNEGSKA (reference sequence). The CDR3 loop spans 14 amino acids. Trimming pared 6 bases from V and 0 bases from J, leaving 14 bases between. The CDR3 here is CSARRGAMNTEAFF. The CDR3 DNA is TGCAGTGCCCGTCGGGGGGCCATGAACACTGAAGCTTTCTTT.

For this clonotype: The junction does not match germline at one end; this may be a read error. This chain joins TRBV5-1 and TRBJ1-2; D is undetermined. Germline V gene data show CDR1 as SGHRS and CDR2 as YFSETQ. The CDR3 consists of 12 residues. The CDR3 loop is CACSLEGDGYTF. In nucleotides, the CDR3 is TGCGCCTGCAGCTTAGAGGGTGACGGCTACACCTTC.

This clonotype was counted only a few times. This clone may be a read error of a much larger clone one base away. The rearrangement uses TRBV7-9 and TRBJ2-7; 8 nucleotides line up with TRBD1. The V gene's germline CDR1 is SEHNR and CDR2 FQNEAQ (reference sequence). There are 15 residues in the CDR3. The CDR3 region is CASSLYRGVGYERYF. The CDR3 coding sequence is TGTGCCAGCAGCCTCTACAGGGGGGTAGGCTACGAGCGGTACTTC.

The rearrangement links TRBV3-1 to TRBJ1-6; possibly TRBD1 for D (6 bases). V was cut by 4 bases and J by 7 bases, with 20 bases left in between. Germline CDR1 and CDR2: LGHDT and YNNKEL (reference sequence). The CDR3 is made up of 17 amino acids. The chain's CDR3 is CASSRRVQGRYNSPLHF. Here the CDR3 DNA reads TGTGCCAGCAGCCGAAGGGTACAGGGCAGGTACAATTCACCCCTCCACTTT.

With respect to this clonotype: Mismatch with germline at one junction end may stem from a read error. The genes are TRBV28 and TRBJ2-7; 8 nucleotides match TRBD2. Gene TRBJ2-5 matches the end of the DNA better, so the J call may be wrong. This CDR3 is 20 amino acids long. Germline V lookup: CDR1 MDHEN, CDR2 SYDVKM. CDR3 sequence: CASRRGGGGSGGIIQGTQYF. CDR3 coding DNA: TGTGCCAGCAGACGGGGGGGCGGAGGGAGCGGGGGAATCATTCAAGGGACCCAGTACTTC.

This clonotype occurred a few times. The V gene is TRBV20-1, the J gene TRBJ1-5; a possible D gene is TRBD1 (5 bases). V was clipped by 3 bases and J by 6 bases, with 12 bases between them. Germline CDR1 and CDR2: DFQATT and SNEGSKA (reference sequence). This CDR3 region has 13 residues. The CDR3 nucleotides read TGCAGTGCTAGTCTCAGGGCGGGTCAGCCCCAGCATTTT. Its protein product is CSASLRAGQPQHF.

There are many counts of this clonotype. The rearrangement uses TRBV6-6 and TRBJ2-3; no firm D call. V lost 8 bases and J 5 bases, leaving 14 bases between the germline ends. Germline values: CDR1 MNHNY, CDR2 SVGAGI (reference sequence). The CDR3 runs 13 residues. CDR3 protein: CASRAGRKDTQYF. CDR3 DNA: TGTGCCAGCCGGGCCGGCCGGAAAGATACGCAGTATTTT.

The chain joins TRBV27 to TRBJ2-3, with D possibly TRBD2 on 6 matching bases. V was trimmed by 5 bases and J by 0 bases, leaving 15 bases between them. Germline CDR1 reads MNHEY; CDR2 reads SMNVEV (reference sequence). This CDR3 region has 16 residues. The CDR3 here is CASSARGLISTDTQYF. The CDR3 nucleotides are TGTGCCAGCAGTGCGCGGGGACTGATAAGCACAGATACGCAGTATTTT.

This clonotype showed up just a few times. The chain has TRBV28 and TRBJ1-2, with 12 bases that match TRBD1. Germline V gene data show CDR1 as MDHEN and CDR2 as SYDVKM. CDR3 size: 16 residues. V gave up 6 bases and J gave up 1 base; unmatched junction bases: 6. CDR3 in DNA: TGTGCCAGCAGCCGGGACAGGGGGCTGAGTAACTATGGCTACACCTTC. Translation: CASSRDRGLSNYGYTF.

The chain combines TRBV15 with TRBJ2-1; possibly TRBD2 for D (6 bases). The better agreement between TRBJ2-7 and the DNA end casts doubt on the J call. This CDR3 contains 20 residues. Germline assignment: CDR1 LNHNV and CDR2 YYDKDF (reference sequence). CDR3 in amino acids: CATSSLHGGMAGISYNEQYF. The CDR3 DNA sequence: TGTGCCACCAGCAGCCTCCATGGGGGGATGGCCGGGATCTCCTACAATGAGCAGTACTTC.

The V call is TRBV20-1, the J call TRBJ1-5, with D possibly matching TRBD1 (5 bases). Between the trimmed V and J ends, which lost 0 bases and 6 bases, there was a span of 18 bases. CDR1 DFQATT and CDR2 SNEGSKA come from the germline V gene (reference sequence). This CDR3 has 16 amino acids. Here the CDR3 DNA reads TGCAGTGCTAGAGATCTCGGCAGGGCGGTTGGTCAGCCCCAGCATTTT. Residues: CSARDLGRAVGQPQHF.

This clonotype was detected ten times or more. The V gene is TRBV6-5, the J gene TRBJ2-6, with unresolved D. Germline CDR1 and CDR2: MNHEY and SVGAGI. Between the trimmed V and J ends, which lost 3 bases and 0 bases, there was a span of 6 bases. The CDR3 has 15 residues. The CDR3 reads CASSYVGSGANVLTF. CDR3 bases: TGTGCCAGCAGTTATGTCGGCTCTGGGGCCAACGTCCTGACTTTC.

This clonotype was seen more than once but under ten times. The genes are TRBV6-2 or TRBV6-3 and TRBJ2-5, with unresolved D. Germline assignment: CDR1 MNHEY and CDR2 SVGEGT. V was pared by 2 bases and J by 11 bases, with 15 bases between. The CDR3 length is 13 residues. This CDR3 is CASSYIHGNEQYF. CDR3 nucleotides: TGTGCCAGCAGTTACATACATGGGAATGAGCAGTACTTC.

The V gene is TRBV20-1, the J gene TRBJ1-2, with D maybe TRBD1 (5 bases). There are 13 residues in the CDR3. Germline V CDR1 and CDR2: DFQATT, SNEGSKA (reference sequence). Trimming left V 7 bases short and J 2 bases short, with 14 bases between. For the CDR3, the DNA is TGCAGTGTTATAAAGACAGTCAACTATGGCTACACCTTC. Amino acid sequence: CSVIKTVNYGYTF.

The CDR3 nucleotides read TGTGCCAGCAGTTACCTCAGTGAAGCTTTCTTT. Protein product: CASSYLSEAFF. The J gene is TRBJ1-1, the V gene TRBV6-5; D remains unclear. CDR3 length: 11 residues. Between the trimmed V and J ends, which lost 2 bases and 7 bases, there was a span of 5 bases. The germline V gene encodes CDR1 MNHEY and CDR2 SVGAGI.

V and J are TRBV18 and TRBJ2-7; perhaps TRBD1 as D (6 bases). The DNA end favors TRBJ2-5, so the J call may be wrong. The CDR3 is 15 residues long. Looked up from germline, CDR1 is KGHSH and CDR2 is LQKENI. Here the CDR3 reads CASSPRTVKAETQYF. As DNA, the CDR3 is TGTGCCAGCTCACCGAGGACAGTTAAAGCGGAGACCCAGTACTTC.

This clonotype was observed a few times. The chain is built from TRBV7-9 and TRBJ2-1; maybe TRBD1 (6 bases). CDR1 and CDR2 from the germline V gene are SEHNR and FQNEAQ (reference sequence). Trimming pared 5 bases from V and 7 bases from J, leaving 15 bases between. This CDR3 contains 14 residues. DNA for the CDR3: TGTGCCAGCAGCGCAGATGGGACAACAAATGAGCAGTTCTTC. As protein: CASSADGTTNEQFF. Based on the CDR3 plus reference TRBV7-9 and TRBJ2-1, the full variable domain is DTGVSQNPRHKITKRGQNVTFRCDPISEHNRLYWYRQTLGQGPEFLTYFQNEAQLEKSRLLSDRFSAERPKGSFSTLEIQRTEQGDSAMYLCASSADGTTNEQFFGPGTRLTVL.

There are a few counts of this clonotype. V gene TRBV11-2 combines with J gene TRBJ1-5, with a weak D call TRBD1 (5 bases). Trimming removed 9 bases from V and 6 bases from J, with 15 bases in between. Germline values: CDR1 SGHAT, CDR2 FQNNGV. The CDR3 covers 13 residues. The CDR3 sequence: CASQAGYGQPQHF. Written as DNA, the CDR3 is TGTGCCAGTCAGGCAGGGTATGGTCAGCCCCAGCATTTT.

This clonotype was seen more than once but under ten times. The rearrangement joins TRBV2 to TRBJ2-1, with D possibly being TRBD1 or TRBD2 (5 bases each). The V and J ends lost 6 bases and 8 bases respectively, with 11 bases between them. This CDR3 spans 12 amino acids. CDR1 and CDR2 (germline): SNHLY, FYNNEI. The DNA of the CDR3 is TGTGCCAGCAGGGGGACGGTGGATGAGCAGTTCTTC. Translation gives CASRGTVDEQFF.

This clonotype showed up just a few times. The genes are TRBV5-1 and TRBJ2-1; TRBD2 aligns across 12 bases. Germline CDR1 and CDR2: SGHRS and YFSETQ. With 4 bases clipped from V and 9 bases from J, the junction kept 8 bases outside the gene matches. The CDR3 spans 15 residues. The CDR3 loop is CASSPTSGGFAEQFF. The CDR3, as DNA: TGCGCCAGCAGCCCAACTAGCGGGGGGTTTGCTGAGCAGTTCTTC.

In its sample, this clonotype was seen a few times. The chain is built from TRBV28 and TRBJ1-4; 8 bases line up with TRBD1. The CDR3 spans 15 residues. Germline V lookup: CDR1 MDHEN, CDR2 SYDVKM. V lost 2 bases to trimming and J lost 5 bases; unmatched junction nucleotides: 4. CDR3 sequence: CASSLRDRRNEKLFF. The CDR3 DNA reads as TGTGCCAGCAGTTTAAGGGACAGGAGAAATGAAAAACTGTTTTTT.

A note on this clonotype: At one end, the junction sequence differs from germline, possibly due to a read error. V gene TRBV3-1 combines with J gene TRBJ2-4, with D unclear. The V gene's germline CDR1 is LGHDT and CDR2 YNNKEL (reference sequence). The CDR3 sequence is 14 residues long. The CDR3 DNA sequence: TGTGCCAGCAGCGCCGTGGAAGCCAAAAACATTCGGTACTTC. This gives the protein CASSAVEAKNIRYF.

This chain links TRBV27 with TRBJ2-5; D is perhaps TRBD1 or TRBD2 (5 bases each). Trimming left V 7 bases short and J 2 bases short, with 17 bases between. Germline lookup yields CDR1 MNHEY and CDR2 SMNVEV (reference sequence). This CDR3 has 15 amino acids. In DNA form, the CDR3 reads TGTGCCAGCAAAAAGCTGGGGACGGAGCAAGAGACCCAGTACTTC. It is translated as CASKKLGTEQETQYF.

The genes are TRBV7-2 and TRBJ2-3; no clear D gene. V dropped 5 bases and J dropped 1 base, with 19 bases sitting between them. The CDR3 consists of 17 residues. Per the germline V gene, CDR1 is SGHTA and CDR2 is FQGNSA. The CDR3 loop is CASSRRVAGFRTDTQYF. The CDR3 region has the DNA TGTGCCAGCAGCCGACGGGTGGCTGGCTTTCGCACAGATACGCAGTATTTT.